Listed below are T cell receptor beta chains from one sample, sequenced in a study of blood T cells in healthy people across ages. From the 5' RACE reads, TCRdb called clonotypes with MiXCR, one entry per CDR3 protein. The sample has roughly 1.9 million distinct CDR3 sequences; about 39% are singletons. Sequencing used blood. These receptors all stem from a human donor in good health. Both conserved end residues are part of each CDR3. The D gene is left open where the match is weak. Size is stated for part of the rows, as once, few or many counts, or as a class when the clone is expanded.

TRBJ1-6	TRBV15	-	-	TGTGCCACCAGCAGAGATCGGCCAGGGGATGGGTCACCCCTCCACTTT	CATSRDRPGDGSPLHF
TRBJ2-3	TRBV28	TRBD2	few	TGTGCCACACAACTAGCGATCCACACAGATACGCAGTATTTT	CATQLAIHTDTQYF
TRBJ1-1	TRBV28	-	-	TGTGCCAGCAGTTTAACGAATCGATGGGCTTTCTTT	CASSLTNRWAFF
TRBJ2-4	TRBV7-9	-	-	TGTGCCAGCAGCTTAGCGGGATTACCAATAGCCAAAAACATTCAGTACTTC	CASSLAGLPIAKNIQYF
TRBJ2-1	TRBV9	-	once	TGTGCCCGCAGCGTAGCTAAATCCAATGAGCAGTTCTTC	CARSVAKSNEQFF
TRBJ2-2	TRBV10-3	TRBD1	-	TGTGCCATCAGTGGACAGGGGCCTACCACCGGGGAGCTGTTTTTT	CAISGQGPTTGELFF
TRBJ2-1	TRBV7-2	-	-	TGTGCCAGCAGCTTAAGCGGGCCCTCGAATGAGCAGTTCTTC	CASSLSGPSNEQFF
TRBJ2-3	TRBV4-3	-	few	TGCGCCAGCAGCCAAGAAAAGAGTACCACAGATACGCAGTATTTT	CASSQEKSTTDTQYF
TRBJ1-2	TRBV2	-	-	TGTGCCAGCAGTGAGACAGAGACTCTCTATGGCTACACCTTC	CASSETETLYGYTF
TRBJ1-1	TRBV15	-	-	TGTGCCACCGCTGGGAACGGGGTGAACACTGAAGCTTTCTTT	CATAGNGVNTEAFF
TRBJ2-7	TRBV7-6	-	many	TGTGCCAGCAGCCGCGGGGGCCGCGGCGAGCAGTACTTC	CASSRGGRGEQYF
TRBJ2-3	TRBV24-1	-	-	TGTGCCACCAGTGATTCCGCCAGGGGAGTGAGCACAGATACGCAGTATTTT	CATSDSARGVSTDTQYF
TRBJ2-7	TRBV6-2/TRBV6-3	-	-	TGTGCCAGCAGCTGGGGGGGGGCCGAGTCCTACGAGCAGTACTTC	CASSWGGAESYEQYF
TRBJ2-7	TRBV30	-	-	TGTGCCTGGAGTCCTGGTGGGACGGGGAGCTACGAGCAGTACTTC	CAWSPGGTGSYEQYF
TRBJ1-2	TRBV4-1	TRBD1	few	TGCGCCAGTCGAAGAGGGGGACAGTATGGCTACACCTTC	CASRRGGQYGYTF